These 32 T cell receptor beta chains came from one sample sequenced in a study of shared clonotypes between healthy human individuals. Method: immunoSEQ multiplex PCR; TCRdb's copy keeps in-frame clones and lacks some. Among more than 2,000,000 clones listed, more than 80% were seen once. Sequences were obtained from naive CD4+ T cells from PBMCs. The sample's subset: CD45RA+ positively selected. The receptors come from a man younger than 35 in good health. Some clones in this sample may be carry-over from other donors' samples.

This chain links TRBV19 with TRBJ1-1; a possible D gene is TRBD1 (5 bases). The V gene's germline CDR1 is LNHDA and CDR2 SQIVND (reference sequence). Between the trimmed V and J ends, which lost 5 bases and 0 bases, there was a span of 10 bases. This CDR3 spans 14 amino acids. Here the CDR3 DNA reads TGTGCCAGTAGTGTGACAGTTTTGAACACTGAAGCTTTCTTT. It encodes CASSVTVLNTEAFF.

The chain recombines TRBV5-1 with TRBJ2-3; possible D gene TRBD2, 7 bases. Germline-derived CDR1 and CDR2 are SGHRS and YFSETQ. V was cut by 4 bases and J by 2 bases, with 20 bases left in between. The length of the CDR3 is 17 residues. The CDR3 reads CASSLAGAGMNTDTQYF. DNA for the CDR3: TGCGCCAGCAGCCTGGCGGGGGCGGGAATGAACACAGATACGCAGTATTTT.

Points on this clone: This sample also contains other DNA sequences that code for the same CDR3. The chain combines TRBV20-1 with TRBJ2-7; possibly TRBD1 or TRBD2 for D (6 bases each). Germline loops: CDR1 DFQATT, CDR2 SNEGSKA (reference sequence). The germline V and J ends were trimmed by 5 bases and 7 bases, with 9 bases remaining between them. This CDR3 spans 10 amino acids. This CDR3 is CSARRGEQYF. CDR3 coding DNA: TGCAGTGCTCGGAGGGGGGAGCAGTACTTC.

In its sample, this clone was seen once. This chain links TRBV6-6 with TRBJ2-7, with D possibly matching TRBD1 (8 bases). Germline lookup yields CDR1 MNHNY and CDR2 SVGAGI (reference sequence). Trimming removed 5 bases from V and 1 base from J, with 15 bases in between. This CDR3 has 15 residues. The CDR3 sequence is CASSQRDRLSYEQYF. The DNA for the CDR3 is TGTGCCAGCAGTCAGCGGGACAGGCTGTCCTACGAGCAGTACTTC.

CDR3 loop: CSVFGTAQETQYF. In nucleotides, the CDR3 is TGCAGCGTCTTTGGGACAGCCCAAGAGACCCAGTACTTC. The chain combines TRBV29-1 with TRBJ2-5; TRBD1 agrees at 7 bases. After removal of 6 bases from V and 1 base from J, the junction contained 5 bases not matched to a gene. Germline V gene data show CDR1 as SQVTM and CDR2 as ANQGSEA. This CDR3 is 13 amino acids long.

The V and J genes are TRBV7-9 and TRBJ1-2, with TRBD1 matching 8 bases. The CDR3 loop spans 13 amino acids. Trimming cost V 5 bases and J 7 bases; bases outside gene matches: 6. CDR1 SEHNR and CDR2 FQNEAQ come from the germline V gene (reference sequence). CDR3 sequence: CASSPQGARGYTF. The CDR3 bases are TGTGCCAGCAGCCCCCAGGGGGCGCGTGGCTACACCTTC.

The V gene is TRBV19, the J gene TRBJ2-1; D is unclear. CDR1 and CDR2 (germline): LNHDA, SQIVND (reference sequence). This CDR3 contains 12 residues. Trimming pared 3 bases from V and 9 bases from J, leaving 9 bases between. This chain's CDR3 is CASSITVSEQFF. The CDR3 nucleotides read TGTGCCAGTAGTATTACGGTGAGTGAGCAGTTCTTC. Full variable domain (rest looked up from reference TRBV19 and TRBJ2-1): DGGITQSPKYLFRKEGQNVTLSCEQNLNHDAMYWYRQDPGQGLRLIYYSQIVNDFQKGDIAEGYSVSREKKESFPLTVTSAQKNPTAFYLCASSITVSEQFFGPGTRLTVL.

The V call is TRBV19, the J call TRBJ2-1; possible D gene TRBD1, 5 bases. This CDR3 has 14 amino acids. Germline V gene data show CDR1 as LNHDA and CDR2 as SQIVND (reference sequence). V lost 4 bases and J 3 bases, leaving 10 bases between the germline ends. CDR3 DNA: TGTGCCAGTAGTAAAGGGGTCAGCTACAATGAGCAGTTCTTC. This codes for CASSKGVSYNEQFF. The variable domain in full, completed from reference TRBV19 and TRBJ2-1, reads DGGITQSPKYLFRKEGQNVTLSCEQNLNHDAMYWYRQDPGQGLRLIYYSQIVNDFQKGDIAEGYSVSREKKESFPLTVTSAQKNPTAFYLCASSKGVSYNEQFFGPGTRLTVL.

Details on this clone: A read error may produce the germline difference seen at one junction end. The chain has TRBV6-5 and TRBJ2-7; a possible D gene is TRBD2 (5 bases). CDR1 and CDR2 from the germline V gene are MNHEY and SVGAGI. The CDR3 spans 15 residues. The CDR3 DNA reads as TGTGCCAGCAGACGGGAACGTGGCCTGTCCTGCGAGCAGTACTTC. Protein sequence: CASRRERGLSCEQYF.

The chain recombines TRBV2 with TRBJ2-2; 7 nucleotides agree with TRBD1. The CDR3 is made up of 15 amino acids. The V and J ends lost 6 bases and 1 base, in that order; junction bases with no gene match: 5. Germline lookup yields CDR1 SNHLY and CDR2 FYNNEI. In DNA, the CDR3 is TGTGCCAGCAGATATAGGACAGGGAACACCGGGGAGCTGTTTTTT. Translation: CASRYRTGNTGELFF.

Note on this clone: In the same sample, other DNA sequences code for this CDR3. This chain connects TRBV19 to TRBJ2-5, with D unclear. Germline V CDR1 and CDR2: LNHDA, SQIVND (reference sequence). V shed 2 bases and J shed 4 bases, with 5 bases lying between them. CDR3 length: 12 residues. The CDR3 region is CASSINRETQYF. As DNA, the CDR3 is TGTGCCAGTAGTATAAATCGAGAGACCCAGTACTTC.

In DNA form, the CDR3 reads TGTGCCAGCAGCCAGTTGGGACTAGCGGGAGGGAATGAGCAGTTCTTC. This encodes CASSQLGLAGGNEQFF. The chain joins TRBV14 to TRBJ2-1; the match to TRBD2 covers 16 bases. With V trimmed by 3 bases and J by 7 bases, 3 bases remained unmatched. CDR3 length equals 16 residues. Germline CDR1 and CDR2: SGHDN and FVKESK.

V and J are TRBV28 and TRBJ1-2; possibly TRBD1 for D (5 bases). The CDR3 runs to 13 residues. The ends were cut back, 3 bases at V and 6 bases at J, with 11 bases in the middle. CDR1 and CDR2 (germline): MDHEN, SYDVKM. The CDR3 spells CASSLGGKNGYTF. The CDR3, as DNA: TGTGCCAGCAGTTTGGGGGGTAAAAATGGCTACACCTTC.

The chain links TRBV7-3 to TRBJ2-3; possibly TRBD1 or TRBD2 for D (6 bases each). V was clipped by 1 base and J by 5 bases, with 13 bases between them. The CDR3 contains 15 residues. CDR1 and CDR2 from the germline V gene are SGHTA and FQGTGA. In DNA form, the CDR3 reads TGTGCCAGCAGCTTAATCGGAGGGGGAATAGATACGCAGTATTTT. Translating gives CASSLIGGGIDTQYF. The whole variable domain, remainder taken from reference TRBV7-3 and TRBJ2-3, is GAGVSQTPSNKVTEKGKYVELRCDPISGHTALYWYRQSLGQGPEFLIYFQGTGAADDSGLPNDRFFAVRPEGSVSTLKIQRTERGDSAVYLCASSLIGGGIDTQYFGPGTRLTVL.

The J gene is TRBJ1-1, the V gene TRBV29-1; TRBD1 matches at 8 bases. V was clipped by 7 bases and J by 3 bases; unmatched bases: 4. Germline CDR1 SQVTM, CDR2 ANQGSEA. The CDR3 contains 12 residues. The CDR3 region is CSGQGRDTEAFF. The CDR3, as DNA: TGCAGCGGACAGGGGCGGGACACTGAAGCTTTCTTT.

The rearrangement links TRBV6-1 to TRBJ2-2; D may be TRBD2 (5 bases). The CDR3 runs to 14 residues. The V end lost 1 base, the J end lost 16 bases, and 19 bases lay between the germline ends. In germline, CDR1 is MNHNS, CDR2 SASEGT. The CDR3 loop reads CASSEVLRTGDKFF. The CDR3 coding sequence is TGTGCCAGCAGTGAAGTCTTGCGCACCGGGGATAAGTTTTTT.

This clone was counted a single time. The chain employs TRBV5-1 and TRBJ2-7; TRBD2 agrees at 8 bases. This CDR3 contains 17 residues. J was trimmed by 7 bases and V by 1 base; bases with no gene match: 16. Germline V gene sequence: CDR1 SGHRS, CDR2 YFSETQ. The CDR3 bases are TGCGCCAGCAGCTTGCTATCGGGACTCCTCGGGGGGGATGAGCAGTACTTC. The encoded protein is CASSLLSGLLGGDEQYF. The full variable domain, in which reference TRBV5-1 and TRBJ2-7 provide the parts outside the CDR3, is KAGVTQTPRYLIKTRGQQVTLSCSPISGHRSVSWYQQTPGQGLQFLFEYFSETQRNKGNFPGRFSGRQFSNSRSEMNVSTLELGDSALYLCASSLLSGLLGGDEQYFGPGTRLTVT.

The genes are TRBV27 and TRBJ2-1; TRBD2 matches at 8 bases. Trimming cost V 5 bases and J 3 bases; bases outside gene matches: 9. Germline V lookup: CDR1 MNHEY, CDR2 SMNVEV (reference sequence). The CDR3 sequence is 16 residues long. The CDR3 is CASSPPGLVYYNEQFF. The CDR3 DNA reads TGTGCCAGCAGTCCACCGGGACTAGTTTACTACAATGAGCAGTTCTTC.

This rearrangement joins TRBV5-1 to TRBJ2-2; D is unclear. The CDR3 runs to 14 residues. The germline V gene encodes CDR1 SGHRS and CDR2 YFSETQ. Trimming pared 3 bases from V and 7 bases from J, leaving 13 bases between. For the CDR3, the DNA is TGCGCCAGCAGCTCTAATCTACAAAACGGGGAGCTGTTTTTT. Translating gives CASSSNLQNGELFF.

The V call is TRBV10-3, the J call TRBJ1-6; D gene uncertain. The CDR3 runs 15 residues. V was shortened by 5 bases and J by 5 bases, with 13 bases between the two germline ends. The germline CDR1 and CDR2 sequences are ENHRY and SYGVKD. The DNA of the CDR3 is TGTGCCATCAGTCCCCTTAACAGCGATAATTCACCCCTCCACTTT. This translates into CAISPLNSDNSPLHF.

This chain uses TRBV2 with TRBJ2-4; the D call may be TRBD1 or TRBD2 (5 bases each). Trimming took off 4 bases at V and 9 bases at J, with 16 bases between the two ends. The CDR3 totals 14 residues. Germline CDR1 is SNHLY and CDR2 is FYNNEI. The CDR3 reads CASSAGTGTVIQYF. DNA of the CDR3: TGTGCCAGCAGTGCCGGGACCGGGACCGTCATTCAGTACTTC.

CDR3: CASSFRRLVGYTF. The CDR3 region has the DNA TGTGCCAGCAGCTTTCGCCGTCTAGTAGGCTACACCTTC. The gene calls are TRBV7-8 and TRBJ1-2; D not certain. Between the trimmed V and J ends, which lost 3 bases and 8 bases, there was a span of 13 bases. The CDR3 runs 13 residues. The germline CDR1 and CDR2 sequences are SGHVS and FQNEAQ. Variable domain in full (rest from reference TRBV7-8 and TRBJ1-2): GAGVSQSPRYKVAKRGQDVALRCDPISGHVSLFWYQQALGQGPEFLTYFQNEAQLDKSGLPSDRFFAERPEGSVSTLKIQRTQQEDSAVYLCASSFRRLVGYTFGSGTRLTVV.

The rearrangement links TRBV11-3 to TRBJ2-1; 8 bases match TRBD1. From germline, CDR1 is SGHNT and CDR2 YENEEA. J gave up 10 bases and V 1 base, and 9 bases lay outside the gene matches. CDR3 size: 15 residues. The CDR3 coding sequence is TGTGCCAGCAGCTTAGGGGGGGACAGGCCCCTGGAGCAGTTCTTC. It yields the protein CASSLGGDRPLEQFF.

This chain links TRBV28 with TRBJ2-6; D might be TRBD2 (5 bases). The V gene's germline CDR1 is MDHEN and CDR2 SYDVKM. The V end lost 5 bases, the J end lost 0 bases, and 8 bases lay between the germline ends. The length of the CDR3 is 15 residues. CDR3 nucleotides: TGTGCCAGCAGTACTAGGATCTCTGGGGCCAACGTCCTGACTTTC. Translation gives CASSTRISGANVLTF.

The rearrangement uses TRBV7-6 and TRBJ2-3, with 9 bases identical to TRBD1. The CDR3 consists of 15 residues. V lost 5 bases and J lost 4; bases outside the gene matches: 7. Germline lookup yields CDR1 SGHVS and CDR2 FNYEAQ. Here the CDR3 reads CASSPRDRAADTQYF. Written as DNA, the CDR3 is TGTGCCAGCAGCCCGAGGGACAGGGCGGCAGATACGCAGTATTTT.

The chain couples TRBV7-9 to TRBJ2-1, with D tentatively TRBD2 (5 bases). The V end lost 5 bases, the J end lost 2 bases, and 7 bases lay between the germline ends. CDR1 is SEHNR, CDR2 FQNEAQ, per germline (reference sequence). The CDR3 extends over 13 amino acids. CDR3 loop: CASSRLTYNEQFF. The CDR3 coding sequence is TGTGCCAGCAGCCGACTAACCTACAATGAGCAGTTCTTC.

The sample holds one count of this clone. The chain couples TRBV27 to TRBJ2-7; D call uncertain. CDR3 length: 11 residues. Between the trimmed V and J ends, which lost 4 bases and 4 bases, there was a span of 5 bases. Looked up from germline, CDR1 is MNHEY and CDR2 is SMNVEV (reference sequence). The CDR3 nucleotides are TGTGCCAGCAGTTCCAAGTACGAGCAGTACTTC. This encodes CASSSKYEQYF.

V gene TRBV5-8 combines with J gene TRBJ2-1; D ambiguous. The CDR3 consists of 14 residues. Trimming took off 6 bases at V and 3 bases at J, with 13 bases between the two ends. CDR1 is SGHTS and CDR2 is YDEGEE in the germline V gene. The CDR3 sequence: CASMVRVYYNEQFF. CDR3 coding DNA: TGTGCCAGCATGGTTAGGGTTTACTACAATGAGCAGTTCTTC.

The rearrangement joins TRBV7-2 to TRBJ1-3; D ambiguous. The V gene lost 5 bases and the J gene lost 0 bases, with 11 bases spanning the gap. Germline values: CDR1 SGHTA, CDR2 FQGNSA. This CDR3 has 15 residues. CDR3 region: CASSTAINSGNTIYF. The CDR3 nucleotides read TGTGCCAGCAGCACAGCCATAAACTCTGGAAACACCATATATTTT.

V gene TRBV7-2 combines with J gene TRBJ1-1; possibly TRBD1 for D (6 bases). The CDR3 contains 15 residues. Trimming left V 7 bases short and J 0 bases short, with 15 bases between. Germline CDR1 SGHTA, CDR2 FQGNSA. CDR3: CASTLTGQLNTEAFF. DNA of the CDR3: TGTGCCAGCACCCTGACAGGCCAGTTGAACACTGAAGCTTTCTTT. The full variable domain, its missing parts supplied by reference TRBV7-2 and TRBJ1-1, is GAGVSQSPSNKVTEKGKDVELRCDPISGHTALYWYRQSLGQGLEFLIYFQGNSAPDKSGLPSDRFSAERTGGSVSTLTIQRTQQEDSAVYLCASTLTGQLNTEAFFGQGTRLTVV.

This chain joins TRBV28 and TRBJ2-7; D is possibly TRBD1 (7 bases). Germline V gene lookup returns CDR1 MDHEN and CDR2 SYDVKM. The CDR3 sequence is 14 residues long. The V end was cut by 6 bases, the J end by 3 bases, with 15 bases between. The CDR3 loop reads CASRRSGGSYEQYF. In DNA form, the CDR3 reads TGTGCCAGCAGACGCTCAGGGGGGAGCTACGAGCAGTACTTC.

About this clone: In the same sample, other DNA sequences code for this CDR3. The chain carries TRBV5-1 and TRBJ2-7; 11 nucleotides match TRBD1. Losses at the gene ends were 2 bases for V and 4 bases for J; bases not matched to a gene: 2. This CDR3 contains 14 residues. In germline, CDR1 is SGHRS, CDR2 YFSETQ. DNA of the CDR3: TGCGCCAGCAGCTTCGGGACAGGGGGTTACGAGCAGTACTTC. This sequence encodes CASSFGTGGYEQYF.